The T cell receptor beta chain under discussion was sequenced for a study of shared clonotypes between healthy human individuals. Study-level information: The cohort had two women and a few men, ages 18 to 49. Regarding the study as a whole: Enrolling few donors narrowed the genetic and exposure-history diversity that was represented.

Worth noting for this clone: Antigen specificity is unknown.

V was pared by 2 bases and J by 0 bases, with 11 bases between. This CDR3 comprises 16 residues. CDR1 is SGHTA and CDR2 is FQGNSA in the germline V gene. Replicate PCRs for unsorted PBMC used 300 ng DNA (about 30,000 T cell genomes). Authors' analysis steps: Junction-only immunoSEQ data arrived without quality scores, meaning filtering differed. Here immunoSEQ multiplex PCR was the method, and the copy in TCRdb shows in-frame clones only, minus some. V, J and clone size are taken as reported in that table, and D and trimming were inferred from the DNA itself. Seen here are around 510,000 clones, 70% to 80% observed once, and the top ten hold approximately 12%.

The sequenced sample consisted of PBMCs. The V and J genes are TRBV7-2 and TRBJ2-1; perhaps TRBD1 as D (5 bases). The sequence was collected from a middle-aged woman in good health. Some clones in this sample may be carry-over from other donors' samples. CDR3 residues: CASSLFGDSSYNEQFF. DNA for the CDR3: TGTGCCAGCAGCTTATTCGGCGACAGCTCCTACAATGAGCAGTTCTTC.